This TCR beta chain was recovered during a study of CD8 T cells in ankylosing spondylitis. Germline V CDR1 and CDR2: SGDLS, YYNGEE. The V and J ends lost 0 bases and 5 bases respectively, with 11 bases between them. CDR3 length equals 15 residues. There are many counts of this clonotype. Each CDR3 protein is one row after TCRdb ran MiXCR on the 5' RACE reads. The table lists about 270,000 distinct CDR3 sequences, 32% of them singletons. The V gene is TRBV9, the J gene TRBJ2-2; D might be TRBD2 (5 bases). Sequencing used blood, either unsorted or a sorted T cell fraction (not recorded which). This clonotype was obtained from a male donor with ankylosing spondylitis or in good health (not recorded which). The CDR3 is CASSVGAGGTGELFF. In DNA, the CDR3 is TGTGCCAGCAGCGTAGGCGCAGGAGGAACCGGGGAGCTGTTTTTT.